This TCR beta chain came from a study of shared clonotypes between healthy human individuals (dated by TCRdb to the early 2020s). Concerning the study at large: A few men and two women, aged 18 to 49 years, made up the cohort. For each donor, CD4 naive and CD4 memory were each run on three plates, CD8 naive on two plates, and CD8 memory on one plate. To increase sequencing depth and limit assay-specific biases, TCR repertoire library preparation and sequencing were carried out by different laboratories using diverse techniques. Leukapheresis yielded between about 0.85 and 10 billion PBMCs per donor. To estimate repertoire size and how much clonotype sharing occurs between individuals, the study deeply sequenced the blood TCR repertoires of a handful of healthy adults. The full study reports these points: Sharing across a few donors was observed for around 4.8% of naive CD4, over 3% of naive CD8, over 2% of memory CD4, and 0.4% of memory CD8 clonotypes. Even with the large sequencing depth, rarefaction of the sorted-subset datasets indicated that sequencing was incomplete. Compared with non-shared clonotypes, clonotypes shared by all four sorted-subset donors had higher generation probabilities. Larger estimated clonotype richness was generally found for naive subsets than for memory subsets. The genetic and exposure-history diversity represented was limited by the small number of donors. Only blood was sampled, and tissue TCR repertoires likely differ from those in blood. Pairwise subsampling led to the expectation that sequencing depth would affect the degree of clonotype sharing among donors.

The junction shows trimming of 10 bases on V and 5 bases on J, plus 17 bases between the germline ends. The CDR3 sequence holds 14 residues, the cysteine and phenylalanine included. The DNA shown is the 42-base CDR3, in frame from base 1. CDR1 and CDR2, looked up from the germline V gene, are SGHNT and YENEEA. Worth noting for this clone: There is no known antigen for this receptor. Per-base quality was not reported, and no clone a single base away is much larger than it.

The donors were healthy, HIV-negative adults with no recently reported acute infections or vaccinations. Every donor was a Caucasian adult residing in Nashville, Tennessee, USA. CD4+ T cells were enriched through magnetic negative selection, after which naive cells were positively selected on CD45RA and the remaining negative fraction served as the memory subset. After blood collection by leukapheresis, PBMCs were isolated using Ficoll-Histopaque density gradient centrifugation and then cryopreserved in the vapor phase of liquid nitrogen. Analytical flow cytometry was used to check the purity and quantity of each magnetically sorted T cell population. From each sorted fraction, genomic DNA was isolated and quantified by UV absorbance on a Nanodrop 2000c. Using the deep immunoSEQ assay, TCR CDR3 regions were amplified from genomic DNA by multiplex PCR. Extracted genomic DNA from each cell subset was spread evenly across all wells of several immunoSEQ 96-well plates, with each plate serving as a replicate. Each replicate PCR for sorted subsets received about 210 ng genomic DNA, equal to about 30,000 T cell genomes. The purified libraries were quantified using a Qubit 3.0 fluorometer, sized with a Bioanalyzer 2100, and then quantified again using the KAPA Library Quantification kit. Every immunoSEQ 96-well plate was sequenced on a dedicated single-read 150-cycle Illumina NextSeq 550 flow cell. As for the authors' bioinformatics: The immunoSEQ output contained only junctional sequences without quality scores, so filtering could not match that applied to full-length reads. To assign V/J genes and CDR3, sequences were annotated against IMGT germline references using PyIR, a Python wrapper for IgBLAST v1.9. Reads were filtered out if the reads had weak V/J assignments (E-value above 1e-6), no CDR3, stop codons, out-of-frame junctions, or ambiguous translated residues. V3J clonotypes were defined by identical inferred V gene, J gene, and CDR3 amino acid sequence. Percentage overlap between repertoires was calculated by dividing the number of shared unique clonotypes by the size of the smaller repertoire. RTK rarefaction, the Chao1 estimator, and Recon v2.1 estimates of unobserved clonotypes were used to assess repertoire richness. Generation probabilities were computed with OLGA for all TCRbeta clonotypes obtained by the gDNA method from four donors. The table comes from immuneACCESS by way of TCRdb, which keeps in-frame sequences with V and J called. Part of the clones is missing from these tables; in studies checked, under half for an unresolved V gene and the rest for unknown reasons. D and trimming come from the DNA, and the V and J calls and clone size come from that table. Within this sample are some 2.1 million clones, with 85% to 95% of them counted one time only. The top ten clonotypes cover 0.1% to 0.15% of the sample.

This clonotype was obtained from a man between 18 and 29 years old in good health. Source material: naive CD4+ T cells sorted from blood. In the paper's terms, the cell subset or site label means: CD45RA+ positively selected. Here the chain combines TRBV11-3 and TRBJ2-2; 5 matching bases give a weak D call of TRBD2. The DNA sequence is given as TGTGCCACTAAAAAGGGCGGGTCAACCGGGGAGCTGTTTTTT. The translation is CATKKGGSTGELFF.